Only a few counts were recorded for the clone carrying this T cell receptor beta chain. This sample was taken from a study of blood T cell repertoires in COVID-19. On the study more broadly: Whether acute or convalescent, the COVID-19 samples came from the United States, Italy and Spain.

TCRdb's table, derived via immunoSEQ multiplex PCR, lists solely in-frame clones and lacks some. Counted here are some 170,000 clones, roughly 82% occurring once; the ten biggest clones make up roughly 9.1%. Losses at the gene ends were 2 bases for V and 12 bases for J; bases not matched to a gene: 10. The V gene's germline CDR1 is SGHRS and CDR2 YFSETQ. This CDR3 is built from 13 residues. V and J are TRBV5-1 and TRBJ2-7, with TRBD2 identical over 8 bases. The origin of this receptor is a woman in her 70s with acute or convalescent COVID-19. The specimen was peripheral blood. DNA for the CDR3: TGCGCCAGCAGCTTTAACGGGGGGGCCGGTCCGTACTTC. Its protein is CASSFNGGAGPYF.